The rows below give T cell receptor beta chains drawn from one sample of a study of T-cell reconstitution after alpha-beta-depleted transplantation in children. A single record per CDR3 protein comes from TCRdb applying MiXCR to the PCR reads. The sample includes about 150,000 distinct CDR3 sequences, over 8.5% seen only once; the top ten take roughly 13%. Sample: PBMCs, taken before TCRalphabeta/CD19-depleted stem cell transplant. The source is a boy between 2 and 10 years old with acute myeloid leukemia, due to receive a stem cell transplant. CDR3s include the opening cysteine and the closing phenylalanine or tryptophan. D genes are given only for firm matches. Clone size, where shown, is once, few, many, or a class for clones that have expanded.

cdr3_aa cdr3_nt clone_size d_call cdr3_length j_call v_call
CASSLEGLTGGPLHF TGTGCCAGCAGCTTAGAGGGACTTACAGGGGGTCCCCTCCACTTT many TRBD1 15 TRBJ1-6 TRBV13
CASSLGGANGEKLFF TGCGCCAGCAGCTTAGGGGGGGCGAATGGAGAAAAACTGTTTTTT many . 15 TRBJ1-4 TRBV5-1
CASSLSSGAIYNEQFF TGTGCCAGCAGTTTATCTAGCGGGGCTATCTACAATGAGCAGTTCTTC . TRBD2 16 TRBJ2-1 TRBV27
CASSPEGLAGAGEQYF TGTGCCAGCAGTCCCGAGGGACTAGCGGGAGCGGGTGAGCAGTACTTC many TRBD2 16 TRBJ2-7 TRBV12-3/TRBV12-4
CATHWTEDNSPLHF TGTGCCACCCATTGGACTGAGGATAATTCACCCCTCCACTTT many . 14 TRBJ1-6 TRBV6-1
CASSFATGGGGELFF TGTGCCAGCAGCTTTGCTACAGGGGGCGGCGGGGAGCTGTTTTTT many TRBD1 15 TRBJ2-2 TRBV5-5
CASSQDVGGRSYEQYF TGTGCCAGCAGCCAAGATGTAGGCGGGAGATCGTACGAGCAGTACTTC many TRBD2 16 TRBJ2-7 TRBV14
CASSGRIRGELFF TGTGCCAGCAGCGGTCGGATTCGCGGGGAGCTGTTTTTT many . 13 TRBJ2-2 TRBV7-3
CASSQVRLAGNYEQYF TGCGCCAGCAGCCAAGTCCGACTAGCGGGGAACTACGAGCAGTACTTC many TRBD2 16 TRBJ2-7 TRBV4-1
CASSEVREYTEAFF TGTGCCAGCAGTGAAGTTAGGGAGTACACTGAAGCTTTCTTT many . 14 TRBJ1-1 TRBV2
CASSFDGTSYNEQFF TGTGCCAGCAGCTTTGATGGGACCTCCTACAATGAGCAGTTCTTC many . 15 TRBJ2-1 TRBV7-9
CASSLGLAGGRGIEQFF TGTGCCAGCAGCCTCGGACTAGCGGGGGGCCGGGGCATTGAGCAGTTCTTC . TRBD2 17 TRBJ2-1 TRBV2
CASTQGPAGVYNEQFF TGTGCCAGCACCCAGGGGCCAGCGGGAGTTTACAATGAGCAGTTCTTC many TRBD2 16 TRBJ2-1 TRBV7-8
CASSLTYSYGYTF TGCGCCAGCAGCTTGACCTATTCGTATGGCTACACCTTC many . 13 TRBJ1-2 TRBV5-1
CASSFTGTGANVLTF TGTGCCAGCTCCTTTACAGGGACTGGGGCCAACGTCCTGACTTTC . . 15 TRBJ2-6 TRBV18
CASSASTSGGTDTQYF TGTGCCAGCAGCGCCTCGACTAGCGGGGGGACAGATACGCAGTATTTT few TRBD2 16 TRBJ2-3 TRBV6-1
CSARDASGGGNEQFF TGCAGTGCTAGAGATGCTAGCGGGGGGGGAAATGAGCAGTTCTTC many TRBD2 15 TRBJ2-1 TRBV20-1
CASSYGGQQETQYF TGTGCCAGCAGTTACGGGGGACAGCAAGAGACCCAGTACTTC many TRBD1 14 TRBJ2-5 TRBV6-5
CASSQSDSNSPLHF TGCGCCAGCAGCCAATCGGACAGTAATTCACCCCTCCACTTT many . 14 TRBJ1-6 TRBV4-1
CSSRRTNEKLFF TGCAGTTCTCGGAGGACTAATGAAAAACTGTTTTTT many . 12 TRBJ1-4 TRBV20-1
CASSLNSGSTEAFF TGTGCCAGCAGCCTAAACTCAGGGTCCACTGAAGCTTTCTTT many . 14 TRBJ1-1 TRBV7-2
CSAEAGEVETQYF TGCAGTGCCGAAGCGGGAGAAGTTGAGACCCAGTACTTC many TRBD2 13 TRBJ2-5 TRBV20-1
CSARRGLQETQYF TGCAGTGCTCGCAGGGGGCTCCAAGAGACCCAGTACTTC many TRBD1 13 TRBJ2-5 TRBV20-1
CSARDPDRGPYEQYF TGCAGTGCTAGAGATCCGGACAGGGGACCTTACGAGCAGTACTTC many TRBD1 15 TRBJ2-7 TRBV20-1
CASSKTGGDHGYTF TGTGCCAGCAGCAAGACAGGGGGCGATCATGGCTACACCTTC many TRBD1 14 TRBJ1-2 TRBV7-2
CASSLEEAASGSVAGELFF TGTGCCAGCAGCTTAGAGGAGGCGGCTAGCGGGAGTGTCGCCGGGGAGCTGTTTTTT many TRBD2 19 TRBJ2-2 TRBV7-7
CAIRRWTGEIGELFF TGTGCCATCAGGCGTTGGACAGGGGAGATCGGGGAGCTGTTTTTT many TRBD1 15 TRBJ2-2 TRBV10-3
CASSETSGNRRGQFF TGTGCCAGCAGTGAAACTAGCGGGAACCGTCGTGGGCAGTTCTTC many TRBD2 15 TRBJ2-1 TRBV12-3/TRBV12-4
CASTWDRQSGNTIYF TGCGCCAGCACGTGGGATCGGCAATCTGGAAACACCATATATTTT many . 15 TRBJ1-3 TRBV5-1
CASSPGGDYGYTF TGTGCCAGCAGTCCAGGGGGCGACTATGGCTACACCTTC many TRBD1 13 TRBJ1-2 TRBV2
CASSQEQGAHYGYTF TGTGCCAGCAGCCAAGAACAAGGGGCCCACTATGGCTACACCTTC many . 15 TRBJ1-2 TRBV4-2
CASSPLGGSYNSPLHF TGTGCCAGCAGCCCACTGGGAGGATCCTATAATTCACCCCTCCACTTT many . 16 TRBJ1-6 TRBV7-9
CASSPSTAAYGYTF TGTGCCAGCAGTCCCTCGACAGCCGCCTATGGCTACACCTTC many . 14 TRBJ1-2 TRBV12-3/TRBV12-4
CSVRTLTGEKLFF TGCAGTGTTCGGACGCTCACGGGTGAAAAACTGTTTTTT many . 13 TRBJ1-4 TRBV20-1